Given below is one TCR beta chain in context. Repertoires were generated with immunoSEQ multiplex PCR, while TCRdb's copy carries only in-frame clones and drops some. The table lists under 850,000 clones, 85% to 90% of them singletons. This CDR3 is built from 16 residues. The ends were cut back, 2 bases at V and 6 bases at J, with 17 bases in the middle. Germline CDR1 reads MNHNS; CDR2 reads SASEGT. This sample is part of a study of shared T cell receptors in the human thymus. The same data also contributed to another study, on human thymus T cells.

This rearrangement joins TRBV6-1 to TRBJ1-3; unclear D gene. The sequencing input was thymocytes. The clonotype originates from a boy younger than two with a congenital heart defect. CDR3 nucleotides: TGTGCCAGCAGTGAACGCGGCCCTGGGAGGGAAAACACCATATATTTT. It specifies CASSERGPGRENTIYF.